These 21 T cell receptor beta chains share one sample of origin, sequenced in a study of OX40 agonist ivuxolimab in advanced cancers. The method was immunoSEQ multiplex PCR; TCRdb's version includes in-frame clones alone and lacks a portion of them. The table includes approximately 94,000 clones, approximately 80% detected once. The starting material was CD4+ or CD8+ T cells sorted from blood, obtained in a trial of the OX40 agonist ivuxolimab. The receptors come from an adult with an advanced solid tumor such as melanoma, head and neck, liver or kidney cancer.

V usage is TRBV30 and J usage is TRBJ1-5; 7 bases map to TRBD1. V shed 2 bases, J shed 7 bases, and the junction held 8 bases outside the gene matches. The CDR3 runs 14 residues. The V gene's germline CDR1 is GTSNPN and CDR2 SVGIG (reference sequence). The CDR3 loop reads CAWSLGRQGQPQHF. CDR3 sequence (DNA): TGTGCCTGGAGTCTAGGACGACAGGGACAGCCCCAGCATTTT. Filled out from reference TRBV30 and TRBJ1-5, the complete variable domain reads SQTIHQWPATLVQPVGSPLSLECTVEGTSNPNLYWYRQAAGRGLQLLFYSVGIGQISSEVPQNLSASRPQDRQFILSSKKLLLSDSGFYLCAWSLGRQGQPQHFGDGTRLSIL.

The J gene is TRBJ1-2, the V gene TRBV28; a possible D gene is TRBD1 (6 bases). Germline loops: CDR1 MDHEN, CDR2 SYDVKM. Trimming shortened V by 6 bases and J by 8 bases, and 25 bases separated the two germline ends. The CDR3 has 16 amino acids. The CDR3 sequence is CASRSPPQGPLGGYTF. CDR3 bases: TGTGCCAGCAGATCACCCCCCCAGGGGCCCCTCGGGGGCTACACCTTC.

The V gene is TRBV11-2, the J gene TRBJ2-1; D might be TRBD1 (6 bases). V lost 10 bases to trimming and J lost 7 bases, with 20 bases between them. CDR1 is SGHAT, CDR2 FQNNGV, per germline. The CDR3 spans 14 residues. CDR3 sequence (DNA): TGTGCCACCCGACCGACCGGGACACCGAATGAGCAGTTCTTC. It is translated as CATRPTGTPNEQFF.

The rearrangement links TRBV7-2 to TRBJ2-5; 7 bases match TRBD2. In germline, CDR1 is SGHTA, CDR2 FQGNSA. CDR3 length: 16 residues. Germline trimming cut 5 bases from V and 0 bases from J; bases unmatched to any gene: 9. The CDR3 protein is CASSALSGAYQETQYF. The CDR3 DNA reads as TGTGCCAGCAGCGCCCTGAGCGGGGCGTACCAAGAGACCCAGTACTTC.

This clone was seen just once. This CDR3 is CASSYSSGGRETQYF. The CDR3 DNA reads as TGTGCCAGCAGTTACTCTAGCGGGGGGAGAGAGACCCAGTACTTC. J is TRBJ2-5 and V is TRBV6-6, with 10 bases lining up with TRBD2. Per the germline V gene, CDR1 is MNHNY and CDR2 is SVGAGI (reference sequence). The CDR3 runs to 15 residues. V lost 0 bases, J lost 4 bases, and 2 bases stayed unmatched.

A few counts support this clone. V usage is TRBV10-3 and J usage is TRBJ1-1; unclear D gene. This CDR3 contains 12 residues. Trimming cost V 8 bases and J 4 bases, with 11 bases left between them. Germline values: CDR1 ENHRY, CDR2 SYGVKD. The CDR3 loop is CAIARRGTEAFF. The CDR3 bases are TGTGCCATCGCCCGGCGGGGCACTGAAGCTTTCTTT.

The rearrangement links TRBV5-4 to TRBJ1-4; D is possibly TRBD1 (6 bases). Trimming pared 2 bases from V and 6 bases from J, leaving 11 bases between. This CDR3 has 14 residues. Germline CDR1 reads SGHNT; CDR2 reads YYREEE (reference sequence). The CDR3 sequence: CASSFSRTDEKLFF. The CDR3 DNA reads TGTGCCAGCAGCTTCTCCAGGACAGATGAAAAACTGTTTTTT.

The chain has TRBV19 and TRBJ2-6, with a possible D match to TRBD1 (6 bases). This CDR3 spans 17 amino acids. Germline-derived CDR1 and CDR2 are LNHDA and SQIVND (reference sequence). V lost 5 bases to trimming and J lost 0 bases, with 14 bases between them. The CDR3 coding sequence is TGTGCCAGTAGTCGGAGGACGGACAGCTCTGGGGCCAACGTCCTGACTTTC. This gives the protein CASSRRTDSSGANVLTF.

This chain joins TRBV7-9 and TRBJ1-2, with a tentative D call TRBD1 (5 bases). Germline assignment: CDR1 SEHNR and CDR2 FQNEAQ (reference sequence). CDR3 size: 14 residues. V was pared by 3 bases and J by 6 bases, with 14 bases between. CDR3: CASSFGQWVDGYTF. The CDR3 DNA follows: TGTGCCAGCAGCTTCGGACAATGGGTCGATGGCTACACCTTC.

The chain joins TRBV6-5 to TRBJ2-4; D is possibly TRBD1 (5 bases). V shed 5 bases and J shed 4 bases, with 9 bases lying between them. The germline V gene has CDR1 MNHEY and CDR2 SVGAGI. The CDR3 has 13 residues. The CDR3 sequence: CASSVRQKNIQYF. CDR3 DNA sequence: TGTGCCAGCAGTGTTCGACAGAAAAACATTCAGTACTTC.

The chain has TRBV28 and TRBJ2-7; TRBD1 matches at 8 bases. Trimming cost V 4 bases and J 2 bases; bases outside gene matches: 10. The V gene's germline CDR1 is MDHEN and CDR2 SYDVKM. This CDR3 contains 16 residues. In DNA, the CDR3 is TGTGCCAGCAGTTCCCTTGGACAGGGTAGGGCCTACGAGCAGTACTTC. Protein product: CASSSLGQGRAYEQYF.

The V and J genes are TRBV30 and TRBJ1-2; D gene ambiguous. The length of the CDR3 is 12 residues. CDR1 is GTSNPN and CDR2 is SVGIG in the germline V gene (reference sequence). V was trimmed by 5 bases and J by 2 bases, leaving 9 bases between them. The CDR3 protein is CAWARRNYGYTF. DNA of the CDR3: TGTGCCTGGGCTAGACGAAACTATGGCTACACCTTC. Combining the CDR3 with reference TRBV30 and TRBJ1-2 gives the whole variable domain SQTIHQWPATLVQPVGSPLSLECTVEGTSNPNLYWYRQAAGRGLQLLFYSVGIGQISSEVPQNLSASRPQDRQFILSSKKLLLSDSGFYLCAWARRNYGYTFGSGTRLTVV.

This clone has more than one count but fewer than ten. V gene TRBV29-1 combines with J gene TRBJ1-2; D may be TRBD1 (5 bases). V gave up 2 bases and J gave up 8 bases, with 12 bases separating them. Germline V gives CDR1 SQVTM, CDR2 ANQGSEA. The length of the CDR3 is 12 residues. CDR3 sequence: CSVERGTGGYTF. CDR3 sequence (DNA): TGCAGCGTTGAAAGGGGCACGGGAGGCTACACCTTC.

The CDR3 bases are TGTGCCAGCAGTATCAATTACAATGAGCAGTTCTTC. Protein: CASSINYNEQFF. The V call is TRBV28, the J call TRBJ2-1; D gene unclear. The ends were cut back, 5 bases at V and 4 bases at J, with 6 bases in the middle. CDR3 size: 12 residues. CDR1 is MDHEN, CDR2 SYDVKM, per germline. Filled out from reference TRBV28 and TRBJ2-1, the complete variable domain reads DVKVTQSSRYLVKRTGEKVFLECVQDMDHENMFWYRQDPGLGLRLIYFSYDVKMKEKGDIPEGYSVSREKKERFSLILESASTNQTSMYLCASSINYNEQFFGPGTRLTVL.

V gene TRBV19 combines with J gene TRBJ1-5; D is unresolved. Germline V gene sequence: CDR1 LNHDA, CDR2 SQIVND (reference sequence). V was pared by 3 bases and J by 4 bases, with 13 bases between. The CDR3 is 15 amino acids. CDR3 amino acids: CASSIGSELNQPQHF. CDR3 nucleotide sequence: TGTGCCAGTAGTATTGGGTCGGAACTAAATCAGCCCCAGCATTTT.

The chain's CDR3 is CASSTGTSFYNEQFF. The CDR3 DNA reads TGTGCCAGCAGCACCGGGACTAGCTTCTACAATGAGCAGTTCTTC. The V gene is TRBV11-2, the J gene TRBJ2-1, with 9 nucleotides matching TRBD2. Trimming cost V 5 bases and J 3 bases; bases outside gene matches: 5. The CDR3 has 15 amino acids. Germline CDR1 reads SGHAT; CDR2 reads FQNNGV.

The chain joins TRBV6-9 to TRBJ1-2, with 8 bases matching TRBD1. The CDR3 consists of 15 residues. After removal of 6 bases from V and 4 bases from J, the junction contained 10 bases not matched to a gene. Per the germline V gene, CDR1 is MNHGY and CDR2 is SVAAGI. CDR3 sequence reads: CASRGRLTGAYGYTF. The DNA for the CDR3 is TGTGCCAGCAGAGGGAGACTGACAGGGGCCTATGGCTACACCTTC.

This clone was seen a handful of times. This chain links TRBV6-4 with TRBJ1-2, with D uncertain. Trimming shortened V by 3 bases and J by 4 bases, and 15 bases separated the two germline ends. CDR3 length: 15 residues. Germline V gene lookup returns CDR1 MRHNA and CDR2 SNTAGT. The CDR3 DNA reads as TGTGCCAGCAGTGAAGTCCGGCGGCGCACCTATGGCTACACCTTC. Translation: CASSEVRRRTYGYTF.

The chain recombines TRBV30 with TRBJ1-2; 10 bases map to TRBD1. V trimming: 5 bases; J trimming: 2 bases; junction bases outside the gene matches: 2. Germline V lookup: CDR1 GTSNPN, CDR2 SVGIG (reference sequence). The CDR3 is made up of 13 amino acids. CDR3 sequence: CAWATGGNYGYTF. CDR3 DNA: TGTGCCTGGGCGACAGGGGGCAACTATGGCTACACCTTC.

The rearrangement joins TRBV4-1 to TRBJ1-2; D is undetermined. CDR1 is MGHRA, CDR2 YSYEKL, per germline. V dropped 1 base and J dropped 7 bases, with 19 bases sitting between them. The CDR3 runs 16 residues. DNA for the CDR3: TGCGCCAGCAGCCAAGGGATGGCGGCCGCGACGGGTGGCTACACCTTC. This encodes CASSQGMAAATGGYTF.

CDR3 region: CASSQGYEQYF. The CDR3 DNA reads TGTGCCAGCAGCCAGGGTTACGAGCAGTACTTC. This rearrangement joins TRBV28 to TRBJ2-7; tentatively, D is TRBD1 (5 bases). The CDR3 has 11 amino acids. Trimming removed 6 bases from V and 4 bases from J, with 7 bases in between. Germline CDR1 MDHEN, CDR2 SYDVKM.